The 16 T cell receptor beta chains below were found in one sample sequenced in a study of siplizumab effects on memory and regulatory T cells. Sequencing was performed with immunoSEQ multiplex PCR; in TCRdb, only in-frame clones are kept and a portion is missing. The sample has roughly 100,000 clones, approximately 90% seen once. Sequenced: CD4+ T cells sorted from blood. These receptors were collected from a human donor in good health.

The rearrangement links TRBV28 to TRBJ2-3; 13 bases map to TRBD2. The CDR3 spans 15 residues. The germline V gene encodes CDR1 MDHEN and CDR2 SYDVKM. V shed 10 bases and J 1 base; nucleotides not matched to a gene: 5. The CDR3 region is CATTSGRAGTDTQYF. The CDR3 DNA reads TGTGCCACCACTAGCGGGAGGGCTGGCACAGATACGCAGTATTTT.

V gene TRBV9 combines with J gene TRBJ2-3; 9 bases map to TRBD2. V lost 7 bases and J lost 3; bases outside the gene matches: 6. The germline V gene encodes CDR1 SGDLS and CDR2 YYNGEE. The CDR3 spans 14 residues. The CDR3 loop is CASSREGVTDTQYF. CDR3 coding DNA: TGTGCCAGCTCGCGGGAGGGCGTTACAGATACGCAGTATTTT.

This chain joins TRBV30 and TRBJ2-7; 12 bases align to TRBD1. Germline trimming cut 5 bases from V and 4 bases from J; bases unmatched to any gene: 15. The CDR3 contains 17 residues. Germline V gene lookup returns CDR1 GTSNPN and CDR2 SVGIG (reference sequence). CDR3 sequence: CAWGDRGLRGGLYEQYF. The CDR3 bases are TGTGCCTGGGGGGACAGGGGGCTGCGCGGCGGGCTGTACGAGCAGTACTTC.

The chain employs TRBV27 and TRBJ2-7; TRBD1 matches at 8 bases. Unmatched junction bases numbered 14, after V lost 5 bases and J lost 2 bases. Germline CDR1 MNHEY, CDR2 SMNVEV (reference sequence). CDR3 length equals 17 residues. The CDR3 coding sequence is TGTGCCAGCAGTCCCTCAGGGGGCGGCCACGCGGCCTACGAGCAGTACTTC. It encodes CASSPSGGGHAAYEQYF.

The chain recombines TRBV7-9 with TRBJ1-2; D is possibly TRBD1 (6 bases). The CDR3 covers 16 residues. Germline CDR1 is SEHNR and CDR2 is FQNEAQ (reference sequence). V was trimmed by 4 bases and J by 0 bases, leaving 15 bases between them. The CDR3: CASSSPDRTTNYGYTF. Here the CDR3 DNA reads TGTGCCAGCAGCTCCCCTGACAGGACCACTAACTATGGCTACACCTTC.

This chain links TRBV2 with TRBJ1-5; 10 nucleotides match TRBD1. The junction had 10 bases not matched to a gene; V was cut back by 8 bases and J by 0 bases. Germline CDR1 is SNHLY and CDR2 is FYNNEI. The CDR3 is 17 residues long. As DNA, the CDR3 is TGTGCCAGCCGGGACAGGGGAGGGTTTGATAGCAATCAGCCCCAGCATTTT. The encoded protein is CASRDRGGFDSNQPQHF. Supplemented by reference TRBV2 and TRBJ1-5, the full variable domain reads EPEVTQTPSHQVTQMGQEVILRCVPISNHLYFYWYRQILGQKVEFLVSFYNNEISEKSEIFDDQFSVERPDGSNFTLKIRSTKLEDSAMYFCASRDRGGFDSNQPQHFGDGTRLSIL.

The V and J genes are TRBV2 and TRBJ2-1; 13 bases line up with TRBD2. The CDR3 length is 15 residues. CDR1 is SNHLY, CDR2 FYNNEI, per germline. The CDR3 nucleotides read TGTGCAAGGACTAGCGGGAGTAAGACCTACAATGAGCAGTTCTTC. Translated, it gives CARTSGSKTYNEQFF.

V and J are TRBV7-3 and TRBJ2-2, with TRBD2 as a possible D gene (5 bases). V gave up 1 base and J gave up 5 bases, with 11 bases separating them. Germline values: CDR1 SGHTA, CDR2 FQGTGA. The CDR3 covers 15 residues. Here the CDR3 reads CASSLNSGGTGELFF. The CDR3 coding sequence is TGTGCCAGCAGCTTAAACAGCGGAGGAACCGGGGAGCTGTTTTTT.

The chain is built from TRBV4-1 and TRBJ2-7; D is perhaps TRBD2 (5 bases). Germline lookup yields CDR1 MGHRA and CDR2 YSYEKL. The CDR3 runs 15 residues. Trimming took off 5 bases at V and 2 bases at J, with 16 bases between the two ends. In DNA, the CDR3 is TGCGCCAGCAGCAGCTCGACTAAGCTAGCCTACGAGCAGTACTTC. Its translation is CASSSSTKLAYEQYF.

The V and J genes are TRBV29-1 and TRBJ2-7, with a weak D call TRBD1 (6 bases). This CDR3 is built from 16 residues. The ends were cut back, 0 bases at V and 2 bases at J, with 17 bases in the middle. Per the germline V gene, CDR1 is SQVTM and CDR2 is ANQGSEA. CDR3 nucleotides: TGCAGCGTTGAAGATCGTGGCAGGGGAAAACCCTACGAGCAGTACTTC. Translation: CSVEDRGRGKPYEQYF.

This sequence joins TRBV19 and TRBJ2-7, with 13 bases that match TRBD2. CDR3 length: 15 residues. V trimming: 6 bases; J trimming: 2 bases; junction bases outside the gene matches: 4. Germline CDR1 is LNHDA and CDR2 is SQIVND (reference sequence). CDR3 protein: CASSTTSGRAYEQYF. CDR3 DNA sequence: TGTGCCAGTAGCACTACTAGCGGGAGGGCCTACGAGCAGTACTTC. Full variable domain (missing parts from reference TRBV19 and TRBJ2-7): DGGITQSPKYLFRKEGQNVTLSCEQNLNHDAMYWYRQDPGQGLRLIYYSQIVNDFQKGDIAEGYSVSREKKESFPLTVTSAQKNPTAFYLCASSTTSGRAYEQYFGPGTRLTVT.

The CDR3 sequence: CASSQTGGRSPLHF. In DNA form, the CDR3 reads TGTGCCAGCAGCCAGACAGGGGGACGCTCACCCCTCCACTTT. This chain connects TRBV11-2 to TRBJ1-6; TRBD1 matches at 9 bases. This CDR3 contains 14 residues. Germline CDR1 reads SGHAT; CDR2 reads FQNNGV. The trim removed 5 bases at V and 10 bases at J, leaving 6 bases unmatched.

The chain links TRBV30 to TRBJ1-4, with D possibly matching TRBD1 (5 bases). Germline values: CDR1 GTSNPN, CDR2 SVGIG (reference sequence). The CDR3 covers 13 residues. Between the trimmed V and J ends, which lost 6 bases and 5 bases, there was a span of 13 bases. The CDR3 region has the DNA TGTGCCTGTTCCGGGACCTCAAATGAAAAACTGTTTTTT. Translated: CACSGTSNEKLFF.

The chain combines TRBV29-1 with TRBJ2-3; TRBD1 matches 7 bases. Looked up from germline, CDR1 is SQVTM and CDR2 is ANQGSEA. The CDR3 runs to 12 residues. V shed 7 bases and J 5 bases; nucleotides not matched to a gene: 6. CDR3 loop: CSASTGKDTQYF. The CDR3 DNA sequence: TGCAGCGCCTCGACAGGGAAAGATACGCAGTATTTT.

The gene calls are TRBV6-1 and TRBJ1-1, with 9 bases fitting TRBD1. V shed 4 bases, J shed 11 bases, and the junction held 5 bases outside the gene matches. Germline-derived CDR1 and CDR2 are MNHNS and SASEGT. The CDR3 length is 12 residues. The DNA of the CDR3 is TGTGCCAGCAGTGTTGGGACAGGGTCGGCTTTCTTT. Amino acids: CASSVGTGSAFF.

The V call is TRBV25-1, the J call TRBJ2-7, with D hard to call. The CDR3 is made up of 11 amino acids. Germline CDR1 is MGHDK and CDR2 is SYGVNS. Trimming removed 5 bases at V and 2 bases at J, with 4 bases between. CDR3 nucleotides: TGTGCCAGCAGTCGGACCTACGAGCAGTACTTC. Protein product: CASSRTYEQYF.